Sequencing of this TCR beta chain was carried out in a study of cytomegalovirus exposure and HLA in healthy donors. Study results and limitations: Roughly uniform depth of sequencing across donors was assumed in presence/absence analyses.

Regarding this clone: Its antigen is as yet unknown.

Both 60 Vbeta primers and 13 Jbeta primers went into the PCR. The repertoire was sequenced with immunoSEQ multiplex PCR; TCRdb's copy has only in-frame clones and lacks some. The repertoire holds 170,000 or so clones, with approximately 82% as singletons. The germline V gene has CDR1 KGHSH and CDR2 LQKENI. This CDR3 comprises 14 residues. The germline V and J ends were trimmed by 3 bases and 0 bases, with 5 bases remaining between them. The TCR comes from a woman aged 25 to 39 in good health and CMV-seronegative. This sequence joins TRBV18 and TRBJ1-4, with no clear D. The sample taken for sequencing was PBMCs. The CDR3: CASSPSPTNEKLFF. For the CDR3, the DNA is TGTGCCAGCTCACCGTCTCCAACTAATGAAAAACTGTTTTTT.